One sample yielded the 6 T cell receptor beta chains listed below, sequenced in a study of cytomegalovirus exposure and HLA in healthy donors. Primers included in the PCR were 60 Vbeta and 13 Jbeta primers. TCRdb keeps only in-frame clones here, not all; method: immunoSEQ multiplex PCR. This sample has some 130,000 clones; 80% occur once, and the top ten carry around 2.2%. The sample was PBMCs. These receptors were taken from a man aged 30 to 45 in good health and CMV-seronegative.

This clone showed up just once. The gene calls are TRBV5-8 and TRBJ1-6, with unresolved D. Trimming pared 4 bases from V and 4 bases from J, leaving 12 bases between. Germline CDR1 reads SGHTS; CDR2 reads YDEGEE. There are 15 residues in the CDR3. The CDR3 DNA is TGTGCCAGCAGCCATGGACTCGTTTATAATTCACCCCTCCACTTT. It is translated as CASSHGLVYNSPLHF.

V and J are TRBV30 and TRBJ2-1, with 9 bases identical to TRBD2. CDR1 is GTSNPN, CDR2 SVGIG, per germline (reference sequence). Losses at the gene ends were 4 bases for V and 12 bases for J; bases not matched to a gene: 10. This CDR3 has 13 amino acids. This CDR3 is CAWKAGGVTGQFF. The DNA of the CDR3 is TGTGCCTGGAAGGCGGGAGGGGTGACGGGGCAGTTCTTC.

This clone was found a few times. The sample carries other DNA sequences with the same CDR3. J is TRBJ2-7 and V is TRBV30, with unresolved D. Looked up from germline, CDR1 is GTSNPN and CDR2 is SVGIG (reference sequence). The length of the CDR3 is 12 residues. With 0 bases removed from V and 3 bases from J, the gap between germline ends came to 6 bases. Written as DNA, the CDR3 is TGTGCCTGGAGTGTTTCGGGCTACGAGCAGTACTTC. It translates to CAWSVSGYEQYF.

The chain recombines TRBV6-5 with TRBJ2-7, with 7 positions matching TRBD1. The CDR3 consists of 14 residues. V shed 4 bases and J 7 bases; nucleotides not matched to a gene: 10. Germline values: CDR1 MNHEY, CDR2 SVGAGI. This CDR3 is CASSSLDRAAEQYF. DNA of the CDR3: TGTGCCAGCAGTTCCTTAGACAGGGCAGCGGAGCAGTACTTC.

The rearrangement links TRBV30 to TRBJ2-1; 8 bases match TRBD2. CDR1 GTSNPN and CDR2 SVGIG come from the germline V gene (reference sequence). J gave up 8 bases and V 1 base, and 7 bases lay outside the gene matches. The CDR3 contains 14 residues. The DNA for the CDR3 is TGTGCCTGGAGTGGTATCGGGAGGGTCTATGAGCAGTTCTTC. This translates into CAWSGIGRVYEQFF.

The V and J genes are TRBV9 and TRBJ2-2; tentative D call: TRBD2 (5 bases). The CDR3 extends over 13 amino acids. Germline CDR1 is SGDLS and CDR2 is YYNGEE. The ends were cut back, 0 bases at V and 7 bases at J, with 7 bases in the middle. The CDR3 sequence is CASSVGTGGELFF. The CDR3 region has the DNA TGTGCCAGCAGCGTAGGGACTGGCGGGGAGCTGTTTTTT.